The 20 T cell receptor beta chains in this list originate from one sample, sequenced in a study of CD8+ T cells in alopecia areata. The authors extracted RNA and reverse transcribed it into cDNA as the sequencing template. TCRdb's table, derived via immunoSEQ multiplex PCR, lists solely in-frame clones and lacks some. This table has over 150,000 clones, 50% to 60% appearing once. Treatment meaning: oral pan-JAK inhibitor, 5-10 mg twice daily. The material sequenced was CD4+ T cells sorted from blood, taken at week 4, from a patient treated with tofacitinib. The receptors stem from a human donor with alopecia areata.

About this clone: This sample includes further DNA sequences coding for the same CDR3. This chain uses TRBV27 with TRBJ2-1; 11 nucleotides match TRBD2. In germline, CDR1 is MNHEY, CDR2 SMNVEV (reference sequence). This CDR3 region has 16 residues. The trim removed 4 bases at V and 1 base at J, leaving 3 bases unmatched. The CDR3: CASSSLAGGSYNEQFF. CDR3 nucleotides: TGTGCCAGCAGTTCCCTAGCGGGAGGATCCTACAATGAGCAGTTCTTC.

The chain combines TRBV15 with TRBJ2-7, with 8 bases aligning to TRBD1. The V segment lost 3 bases and the J segment 5 bases; nucleotides outside the gene matches: 12. The CDR3 loop spans 16 amino acids. The V gene's germline CDR1 is LNHNV and CDR2 YYDKDF (reference sequence). DNA for the CDR3: TGTGCCACCAGCAGCGTGTCTAGGACAGGGAGTCACGAGCAGTACTTC. It encodes CATSSVSRTGSHEQYF.

This clone was recorded a few times. The chain joins TRBV19 to TRBJ2-7; possibly TRBD1 or TRBD2 for D (5 bases each). This CDR3 is built from 14 residues. The V and J ends lost 10 bases and 0 bases respectively, with 16 bases between them. Germline assignment: CDR1 LNHDA and CDR2 SQIVND (reference sequence). CDR3 sequence reads: CAIPWDESSYEQYF. In DNA form, the CDR3 reads TGTGCCATCCCTTGGGACGAGAGCTCCTACGAGCAGTACTTC.

The chain employs TRBV6-5 and TRBJ2-4; D not certain. Between the trimmed V and J ends, which lost 2 bases and 6 bases, there was a span of 11 bases. Germline CDR1 is MNHEY and CDR2 is SVGAGI. This CDR3 has 14 amino acids. For the CDR3, the DNA is TGTGCCAGCAGTTACACGGAAGCGAGAAACATTCAGTACTTC. Protein: CASSYTEARNIQYF.

This rearrangement joins TRBV29-1 to TRBJ1-4, with TRBD1 matching over 9 bases. The V segment lost 3 bases and the J segment 6 bases; nucleotides outside the gene matches: 8. This CDR3 is 15 amino acids long. From germline, CDR1 is SQVTM and CDR2 ANQGSEA. The CDR3 loop is CSVDWGQGPDEKLFF. CDR3 sequence (DNA): TGCAGCGTTGACTGGGGACAGGGACCCGATGAAAAACTGTTTTTT.

This clone was counted a few times. The chain is built from TRBV9 and TRBJ2-1; 8 positions agree with TRBD1. Losses at the gene ends were 0 bases for V and 6 bases for J; bases not matched to a gene: 2. CDR1 is SGDLS and CDR2 is YYNGEE in the germline V gene. The CDR3 is 14 amino acids. CDR3 nucleotides: TGTGCCAGCAGCGTAGTGGACAGGGTCAATGAGCAGTTCTTC. Translated, it gives CASSVVDRVNEQFF. The full variable domain, in which reference TRBV9 and TRBJ2-1 provide the parts outside the CDR3, is DSGVTQTPKHLITATGQRVTLRCSPRSGDLSVYWYQQSLDQGLQFLIQYYNGEERAKGNILERFSAQQFPDLHSELNLSSLELGDSALYFCASSVVDRVNEQFFGPGTRLTVL.

Written as DNA, the CDR3 is TGTGCCAGCAGCTTAATAGCGGGAGAGGGCATTCAGTACTTC. Translating gives CASSLIAGEGIQYF. This rearrangement joins TRBV11-2 to TRBJ2-4; 9 bases map to TRBD2. Germline lookup yields CDR1 SGHAT and CDR2 FQNNGV. This CDR3 has 14 amino acids. The ends lost 2 bases at V and 9 bases at J; junction bases unmatched: 5. Using reference TRBV11-2 and TRBJ2-4 for the parts outside the CDR3, the full variable domain is EAGVAQSPRYKIIEKRQSVAFWCNPISGHATLYWYQQILGQGPKLLIQFQNNGVVDDSQLPKDRFSAERLKGVDSTLKIQPAKLEDSAVYLCASSLIAGEGIQYFGAGTRLSVL.

The chain employs TRBV19 and TRBJ2-1; 8 positions agree with TRBD1. The germline CDR1 and CDR2 sequences are LNHDA and SQIVND (reference sequence). The CDR3 is 15 residues long. The V gene end was trimmed by 3 bases and the J gene end by 6 bases; junction bases not matched to a gene: 7. In DNA form, the CDR3 reads TGTGCCAGTAGTATTTCAGGGGGCTTCGTCAATGAGCAGTTCTTC. Protein: CASSISGGFVNEQFF.

This chain links TRBV7-3 with TRBJ2-5; the match to TRBD1 covers 7 bases. V shed 5 bases, J shed 5 bases, and the junction held 14 bases outside the gene matches. This CDR3 comprises 16 residues. Germline CDR1 is SGHTA and CDR2 is FQGTGA. CDR3 residues: CASSRAPWTGVETQYF. The CDR3 DNA reads TGTGCCAGCAGCCGAGCGCCATGGACAGGCGTGGAGACCCAGTACTTC.

The chain joins TRBV29-1 to TRBJ2-1; D remains unclear. The CDR3 totals 15 residues. Per the germline V gene, CDR1 is SQVTM and CDR2 is ANQGSEA. V was pared by 6 bases and J by 2 bases, with 17 bases between. The chain's CDR3 is CSVVPLMGTYNEQFF. CDR3 DNA sequence: TGCAGCGTAGTCCCGCTTATGGGCACCTACAATGAGCAGTTCTTC.

The chain couples TRBV5-1 to TRBJ2-7, with 12 bases aligning to TRBD2. Germline V gene lookup returns CDR1 SGHRS and CDR2 YFSETQ. CDR3 length: 15 amino acids. V lost 4 bases to trimming and J lost 6 bases; unmatched junction nucleotides: 8. CDR3 nucleotide sequence: TGCGCCAGCAGCGGTCGACTAGCGGGAGTGGGCGAGCAGTACTTC. As protein: CASSGRLAGVGEQYF.

Only a few counts were recorded for this clone. The V and J genes are TRBV5-1 and TRBJ1-1; perhaps TRBD1 as D (6 bases). V was clipped by 3 bases and J by 0 bases, with 18 bases between them. The CDR3 is 17 residues long. Germline lookup yields CDR1 SGHRS and CDR2 YFSETQ. CDR3 DNA sequence: TGCGCCAGCAGCTCCGCCAGGGGTACGCAAATGAACACTGAAGCTTTCTTT. Protein: CASSSARGTQMNTEAFF. The full variable domain, with the rest looked up from reference TRBV5-1 and TRBJ1-1, is KAGVTQTPRYLIKTRGQQVTLSCSPISGHRSVSWYQQTPGQGLQFLFEYFSETQRNKGNFPGRFSGRQFSNSRSEMNVSTLELGDSALYLCASSSARGTQMNTEAFFGQGTRLTVV.

V is TRBV11-2 and J is TRBJ1-2, with D possibly TRBD1 on 5 matching bases. Between the trimmed V and J ends, which lost 2 bases and 4 bases, there was a span of 8 bases. The CDR3 is 13 residues long. Germline V gene sequence: CDR1 SGHAT, CDR2 FQNNGV. The CDR3 DNA is TGTGCCAGCAGCTTAAGACAGAGCTATGGCTACACCTTC. It translates to CASSLRQSYGYTF.

With regard to this clone: The same CDR3 can be traced to other DNA sequences in this sample. The rearrangement joins TRBV29-1 to TRBJ1-1; D possibly corresponds to TRBD1 (6 bases). Trimming shortened V by 6 bases and J by 1 base, and 9 bases separated the two germline ends. The CDR3 covers 12 residues. The germline CDR1 and CDR2 sequences are SQVTM and ANQGSEA. CDR3 nucleotide sequence: TGCAGCGTAGACAGGAGGAACACTGAAGCTTTCTTT. The encoded protein is CSVDRRNTEAFF.

The chain has TRBV30 and TRBJ1-1; D gene ambiguous. Trimming pared 4 bases from V and 4 bases from J, leaving 13 bases between. Germline V gives CDR1 GTSNPN, CDR2 SVGIG (reference sequence). This CDR3 comprises 13 residues. The CDR3 DNA is TGTGCCTGGAACCGCCAAAAGTCCACTGAAGCTTTCTTT. It codes for CAWNRQKSTEAFF.

In nucleotides, the CDR3 is TGTGCCAGCAGCATGACTCGTGATTCGCCCCAGCATTTT. Amino acids: CASSMTRDSPQHF. The V gene is TRBV7-3, the J gene TRBJ1-5; no reliable D call. CDR1 and CDR2 (germline): SGHTA, FQGTGA. This CDR3 comprises 13 residues. The V end was cut by 5 bases, the J end by 9 bases, with 14 bases between.

This chain links TRBV2 with TRBJ2-3; 12 bases align to TRBD2. The length of the CDR3 is 20 residues. Germline CDR1 is SNHLY and CDR2 is FYNNEI. V was clipped by 7 bases and J by 1 base; unmatched bases: 18. The DNA for the CDR3 is TGTGCCAGCAAGACGACCCATTCTAGCGGGAGGGCCAGTCGCACAGATACGCAGTATTTT. Translated, it gives CASKTTHSSGRASRTDTQYF.

The rearrangement joins TRBV2 to TRBJ2-2; TRBD2 matches 13 bases. The V segment lost 7 bases and the J segment 6 bases; nucleotides outside the gene matches: 8. Germline CDR1 SNHLY, CDR2 FYNNEI. The CDR3 length is 16 residues. The CDR3 bases are TGTGCCAGCACTAGCGGACTAGCGGGAGTGGCCGGGGAGCTGTTTTTT. Its translation is CASTSGLAGVAGELFF. Drawing the rest from reference TRBV2 and TRBJ2-2, the complete variable domain is EPEVTQTPSHQVTQMGQEVILRCVPISNHLYFYWYRQILGQKVEFLVSFYNNEISEKSEIFDDQFSVERPDGSNFTLKIRSTKLEDSAMYFCASTSGLAGVAGELFFGEGSRLTVL.

The chain combines TRBV29-1 with TRBJ2-1; D possibly corresponds to TRBD1 (5 bases). Trimming left V 2 bases short and J 5 bases short, with 19 bases between. Germline assignment: CDR1 SQVTM and CDR2 ANQGSEA. This CDR3 has 16 residues. For the CDR3, the DNA is TGCAGCGTTGAATCATACGGTCCCAAGGGGCACAATGAGCAGTTCTTC. This translates into CSVESYGPKGHNEQFF.

This clone came up a few times. CDR3 in DNA: TGTGCCAGCAGTGCCTCTCTAGCGGGAGGTTCCGAGCAGTACTTC. Its protein is CASSASLAGGSEQYF. The chain couples TRBV27 to TRBJ2-7; TRBD2 matches at 11 bases. Per germline, CDR1 MNHEY and CDR2 SMNVEV (reference sequence). This CDR3 comprises 15 residues. The trim removed 5 bases at V and 6 bases at J, leaving 9 bases unmatched.